One sample yielded the 26 T cell receptor beta chains listed below, sequenced in a study of blood T cell repertoires in COVID-19. The assay was immunoSEQ multiplex PCR, and TCRdb's table has in-frame clones only and misses some. The data contain about 110,000 clones, 60% to 80% of them seen just once; the ten biggest clones take up 0.9%. Material: peripheral blood. The receptors originated from a human donor with acute or convalescent COVID-19. The donor label of this sample is uncertain.

This clone turned up a few times. At the DNA level, this CDR3 is encoded by other sequences in the same sample as well. The chain carries TRBV4-2 and TRBJ2-1; 9 bases map to TRBD2. The germline V gene has CDR1 LGHNA and CDR2 YNFKEQ. V shed 0 bases, J shed 4 bases, and the junction held 1 base outside the gene matches. This CDR3 has 15 amino acids. Written as DNA, the CDR3 is TGTGCCAGCAGCCAAGAGCGGGGGGGGTACAATGAGCAGTTCTTC. Its protein product is CASSQERGGYNEQFF.

The genes are TRBV6-5 and TRBJ1-6; 8 bases agree with TRBD1. Germline lookup yields CDR1 MNHEY and CDR2 SVGAGI. This CDR3 is built from 13 residues. J lost 11 bases, V lost 6 bases, and 6 bases had no gene match. CDR3 region: CASSPDRGTPLHF. Here the CDR3 DNA reads TGTGCCAGCAGCCCAGACAGGGGAACACCCCTCCACTTT.

The gene calls are TRBV2 and TRBJ1-2; TRBD1 matches at 10 bases. The CDR3 length is 17 residues. Germline CDR1 and CDR2: SNHLY and FYNNEI. V lost 6 bases and J lost 3; bases outside the gene matches: 13. The CDR3 loop is CASSERPTGGSHYGYTF. CDR3 sequence (DNA): TGTGCCAGCAGCGAAAGGCCGACAGGGGGCTCGCACTATGGCTACACCTTC.

This clone came up many times. The rearrangement links TRBV5-1 to TRBJ1-4; 11 bases map to TRBD1. After removal of 0 bases from V and 3 bases from J, the junction contained 10 bases not matched to a gene. Per the germline V gene, CDR1 is SGHRS and CDR2 is YFSETQ. This CDR3 has 19 amino acids. This chain's CDR3 is CASSLAIGTGGSSNEKLFF. CDR3 nucleotide sequence: TGCGCCAGCAGCTTGGCCATCGGGACAGGGGGGTCGTCTAATGAAAAACTGTTTTTT.

This clone has only a few counts. This rearrangement joins TRBV24-1 to TRBJ2-4; 16 bases are a match to TRBD2. Germline V gene sequence: CDR1 KGHDR, CDR2 SFDVKD. The CDR3 is made up of 18 amino acids. Trimming cost V 6 bases and J 0 bases; bases outside gene matches: 4. The CDR3 DNA follows: TGTGCCACCAGTCCGGGACTAGCGGGGGGGCCAGCCAAAAACATTCAGTACTTC. Its translation: CATSPGLAGGPAKNIQYF.

The rearrangement joins TRBV23-1 to TRBJ2-7, with TRBD2 as a possible D gene (6 bases). TRBV23-1 is given ORF status, its function remaining uncertain. Between the trimmed V and J ends, which lost 4 bases and 0 bases, there was a span of 19 bases. This CDR3 has 17 amino acids. The CDR3 is CASSPPSADYRSYEQYV. The CDR3 DNA reads as TGCGCCAGCAGTCCCCCCTCGGCGGACTACCGCTCCTACGAGCAGTACGTC.

This rearrangement joins TRBV5-1 to TRBJ1-1, with D perhaps TRBD1 (6 bases). Trimming took off 4 bases at V and 5 bases at J, with 15 bases between the two ends. CDR1 is SGHRS and CDR2 is YFSETQ in the germline V gene. The CDR3 is 14 amino acids. CDR3 in DNA: TGCGCCAGCAGCCTGACATACAGGGCTACTGAAGCTTTCTTT. Its protein is CASSLTYRATEAFF.

The V call is TRBV29-1, the J call TRBJ1-5; 8 positions agree with TRBD1. Germline-derived CDR1 and CDR2 are SQVTM and ANQGSEA. V was clipped by 6 bases and J by 3 bases; unmatched bases: 4. The CDR3 is 13 residues long. CDR3 amino acids: CSVTGGYNQPQHF. CDR3 in DNA: TGCAGCGTCACAGGGGGGTACAATCAGCCCCAGCATTTT. Using reference TRBV29-1 and TRBJ1-5 for the parts outside the CDR3, the full variable domain is SAVISQKPSRDICQRGTSLTIQCQVDSQVTMMFWYRQQPGQSLTLIATANQGSEATYESGFVIDKFPISRPNLTFSTLTVSNMSPEDSSIYLCSVTGGYNQPQHFGDGTRLSIL.

This clone was observed a few times. The gene calls are TRBV7-9 and TRBJ1-4, with 8 bases fitting TRBD1. CDR3 length equals 17 residues. CDR1 and CDR2 from the germline V gene are SEHNR and FQNEAQ (reference sequence). V gave up 2 bases and J gave up 0 bases; unmatched junction bases: 5. This chain's CDR3 is CASSLPAGGPTNEKLFF. CDR3 DNA sequence: TGTGCCAGCAGCTTACCGGCAGGGGGCCCAACTAATGAAAAACTGTTTTTT.

This chain joins TRBV6-2 or TRBV6-3 and TRBJ1-1; D is perhaps TRBD1 (5 bases). CDR3 length: 13 residues. Trimming cost V 0 bases and J 9 bases, with 11 bases left between them. Germline V gene sequence: CDR1 MNHEY, CDR2 SVGEGT. The CDR3 here is CASSYSVRGKAFF. The CDR3 DNA sequence: TGTGCCAGCAGTTACTCGGTACGGGGGAAAGCTTTCTTT.

In regard to this clone: Compared with germline, one end of the junction differs, possibly owing to a read error. The chain is built from TRBV7-9 and TRBJ1-4, with D perhaps matching TRBD1 (5 bases). This CDR3 contains 9 residues. Germline V gene data show CDR1 as SEHNR and CDR2 as FQNEAQ (reference sequence). Here the CDR3 reads CASSLGGDF. DNA for the CDR3: TGTGCCAGCAGCTTAGGGGGGGATTTT.

This clone appeared many times. The chain links TRBV2 to TRBJ2-5, with D perhaps TRBD1 (5 bases). The V gene's germline CDR1 is SNHLY and CDR2 FYNNEI. The V end was cut by 6 bases, the J end by 1 base, with 12 bases between. The CDR3 totals 14 residues. The CDR3 sequence: CASSPREPQETQYF. DNA of the CDR3: TGTGCCAGCAGCCCCAGGGAACCCCAAGAGACCCAGTACTTC. Full variable domain (remainder filled in from reference TRBV2 and TRBJ2-5): EPEVTQTPSHQVTQMGQEVILRCVPISNHLYFYWYRQILGQKVEFLVSFYNNEISEKSEIFDDQFSVERPDGSNFTLKIRSTKLEDSAMYFCASSPREPQETQYFGPGTRLLVL.

This chain uses TRBV7-2 with TRBJ1-1; 9 bases align to TRBD1. V gave up 4 bases and J gave up 4 bases; unmatched junction bases: 7. The CDR3 contains 15 residues. From germline, CDR1 is SGHTA and CDR2 FQGNSA. CDR3 sequence: CASSSNRQGGTEAFF. In nucleotides, the CDR3 is TGTGCCAGCAGCTCGAACCGACAGGGGGGCACTGAAGCTTTCTTT.

This sequence joins TRBV6-5 and TRBJ1-2; TRBD1 aligns across 8 bases. CDR3 size: 14 residues. V dropped 5 bases and J dropped 4; count of bases not matched to a gene: 6. CDR1 MNHEY and CDR2 SVGAGI come from the germline V gene. The CDR3 protein is CASSPQGVGYGYTF. The CDR3 DNA is TGTGCCAGCAGTCCACAGGGGGTGGGCTATGGCTACACCTTC.

The chain is built from TRBV11-2 and TRBJ2-1; 9 positions match TRBD1. With V trimmed by 5 bases and J by 9 bases, 14 bases remained unmatched. The length of the CDR3 is 16 residues. Germline CDR1 is SGHAT and CDR2 is FQNNGV. CDR3 protein: CASSPNRGRFGSEQFF. CDR3 in DNA: TGTGCCAGCAGCCCTAACAGGGGGCGCTTCGGTTCTGAGCAGTTCTTC.

The genes are TRBV28 and TRBJ1-2; D gene uncertain. There are 14 residues in the CDR3. V lost 6 bases, J lost 3 bases, and 14 bases lay in between. The V gene's germline CDR1 is MDHEN and CDR2 SYDVKM. For the CDR3, the DNA is TGTGCCAGCAGGTACCTGGAGGTCGACTATGGCTACACCTTC. This translates into CASRYLEVDYGYTF.

The V call is TRBV6-1, the J call TRBJ2-3; TRBD2 matches 7 bases. Per germline, CDR1 MNHNS and CDR2 SASEGT. The CDR3 runs 15 residues. The junction had 5 bases not matched to a gene; V was cut back by 5 bases and J by 0 bases. CDR3 DNA sequence: TGTGCCAGCAGTAAACCTAGCGGCAGCACAGATACGCAGTATTTT. The encoded protein is CASSKPSGSTDTQYF.

The V and J genes are TRBV19 and TRBJ2-3; D might be TRBD2 (6 bases). The V gene lost 3 bases and the J gene lost 1 base, with 11 bases spanning the gap. Germline V lookup: CDR1 LNHDA, CDR2 SQIVND (reference sequence). This CDR3 is built from 15 residues. In DNA form, the CDR3 reads TGTGCCAGTAGTATCGGAGGGGCAGGCACAGATACGCAGTATTTT. Amino acids: CASSIGGAGTDTQYF. The variable domain in full, completed from reference TRBV19 and TRBJ2-3, reads DGGITQSPKYLFRKEGQNVTLSCEQNLNHDAMYWYRQDPGQGLRLIYYSQIVNDFQKGDIAEGYSVSREKKESFPLTVTSAQKNPTAFYLCASSIGGAGTDTQYFGPGTRLTVL.

In its sample, this clone was seen a few times. The chain joins TRBV3-1 (or the pseudogene TRBV3-2) to TRBJ2-1; 10 nucleotides line up with TRBD2. The germline CDR1 and CDR2 sequences are LGHDT and YNNKEL (reference sequence). Trimming removed 0 bases from V and 7 bases from J; junction bases left unmatched: 12. The CDR3 has 18 residues. The CDR3 loop reads CASSQDLTSGALLNEQFF. The CDR3 region has the DNA TGTGCCAGCAGCCAAGATCTCACTAGCGGGGCTCTTTTAAATGAGCAGTTCTTC.

The gene calls are TRBV6-5 and TRBJ2-4; no definite D call. CDR3 length equals 13 residues. Germline-derived CDR1 and CDR2 are MNHEY and SVGAGI. V lost 6 bases, J lost 1 base, and 7 bases lay in between. This CDR3 reads CASSQLAKNIQYF. CDR3 DNA: TGTGCCAGCAGCCAACTGGCCAAAAACATTCAGTACTTC.

The rearrangement uses TRBV6-5 and TRBJ1-4; TRBD1 agrees at 10 bases. Trimming cost V 6 bases and J 7 bases; bases outside gene matches: 8. There are 15 residues in the CDR3. Per germline, CDR1 MNHEY and CDR2 SVGAGI. CDR3 protein: CASSWTGGQGEKLFF. DNA of the CDR3: TGTGCCAGCAGCTGGACAGGGGGGCAAGGTGAAAAACTGTTTTTT.

This clone was seen more than once but under ten times. The chain has TRBV4-1 and TRBJ2-1; 7 bases are a match to TRBD1. This CDR3 comprises 16 residues. Trimming cost V 4 bases and J 2 bases; bases outside gene matches: 8. CDR1 is MGHRA, CDR2 YSYEKL, per germline. CDR3 nucleotide sequence: TGCGCCAGCAGCCCGAGGCTACAGGGGACCTACAATGAGCAGTTCTTC. Amino acids: CASSPRLQGTYNEQFF.

The V and J genes are TRBV7-3 and TRBJ2-3; 13 nucleotides match TRBD2. The CDR3 has 15 amino acids. J was trimmed by 5 bases and V by 3 bases; bases with no gene match: 2. Germline-derived CDR1 and CDR2 are SGHTA and FQGTGA. The CDR3 spells CASSLGLAGIDTQYF. CDR3 nucleotides: TGTGCCAGCAGCTTGGGACTAGCGGGGATAGATACGCAGTATTTT.

This chain links TRBV12-5 with TRBJ2-7; the match to TRBD1 covers 10 bases. The CDR3 spans 15 residues. Germline trimming cut 4 bases from V and 6 bases from J; bases unmatched to any gene: 9. CDR1 and CDR2 (germline): LGHNT, FRNRAP. DNA for the CDR3: TGTGCTAGTGGTTCCTTCCTGGGACAGGGGTTCGAGCAGTACTTC. Amino acids: CASGSFLGQGFEQYF.

The chain has TRBV11-2 and TRBJ1-4; 7 positions agree with TRBD1. V lost 1 base to trimming and J lost 5 bases; unmatched junction nucleotides: 7. CDR3 length equals 16 residues. Germline CDR1 reads SGHAT; CDR2 reads FQNNGV. The CDR3 sequence: CASSLGGGTANEKLFF. As DNA, the CDR3 is TGTGCCAGCAGCTTAGGGGGCGGGACAGCGAATGAAAAACTGTTTTTT.

This clone has a handful of counts. The rearrangement links TRBV28 to TRBJ2-1; D is perhaps TRBD2 (5 bases). Trimming stripped 6 bases from V and 0 bases from J, with 9 bases between. The V gene's germline CDR1 is MDHEN and CDR2 SYDVKM. The CDR3 consists of 14 residues. The DNA for the CDR3 is TGTGCCAGCAGCGGACTCGTCTCCTACAATGAGCAGTTCTTC. It specifies CASSGLVSYNEQFF.